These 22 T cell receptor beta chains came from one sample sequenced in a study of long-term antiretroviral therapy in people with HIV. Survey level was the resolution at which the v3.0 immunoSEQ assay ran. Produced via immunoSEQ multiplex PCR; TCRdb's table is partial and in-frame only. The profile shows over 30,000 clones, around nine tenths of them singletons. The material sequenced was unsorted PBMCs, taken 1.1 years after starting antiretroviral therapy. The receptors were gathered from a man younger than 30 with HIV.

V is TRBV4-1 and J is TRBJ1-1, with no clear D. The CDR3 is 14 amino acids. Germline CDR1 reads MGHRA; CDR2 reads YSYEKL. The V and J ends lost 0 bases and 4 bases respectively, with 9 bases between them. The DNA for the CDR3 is TGCGCCAGCAGCCAAGATAACATCGGCACTGAAGCTTTCTTT. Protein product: CASSQDNIGTEAFF.

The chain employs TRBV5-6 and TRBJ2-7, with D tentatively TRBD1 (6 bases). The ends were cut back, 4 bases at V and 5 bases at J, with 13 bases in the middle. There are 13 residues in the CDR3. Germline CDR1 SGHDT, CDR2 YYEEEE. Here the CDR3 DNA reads TGTGCCAGCAGCATCCAGGGGTGGCACGAGCAGTACTTC. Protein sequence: CASSIQGWHEQYF. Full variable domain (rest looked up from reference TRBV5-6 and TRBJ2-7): DAGVTQSPTHLIKTRGQQVTLRCSPKSGHDTVSWYQQALGQGPQFIFQYYEEEERQRGNFPDRFSGHQFPNYSSELNVNALLLGDSALYLCASSIQGWHEQYFGPGTRLTVT.

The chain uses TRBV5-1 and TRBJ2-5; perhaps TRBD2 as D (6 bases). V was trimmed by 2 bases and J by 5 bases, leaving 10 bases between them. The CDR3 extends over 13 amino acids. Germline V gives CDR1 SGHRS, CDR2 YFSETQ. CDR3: CASSLGGVETQYF. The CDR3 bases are TGCGCCAGCAGCTTAGGAGGGGTGGAGACCCAGTACTTC.

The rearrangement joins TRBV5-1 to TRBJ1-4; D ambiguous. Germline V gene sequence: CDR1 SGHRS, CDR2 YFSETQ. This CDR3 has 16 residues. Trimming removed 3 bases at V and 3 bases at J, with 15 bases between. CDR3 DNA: TGCGCCAGCAGCTGGTCGGGTCAGAGGGCTAATGAAAAACTGTTTTTT. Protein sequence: CASSWSGQRANEKLFF.

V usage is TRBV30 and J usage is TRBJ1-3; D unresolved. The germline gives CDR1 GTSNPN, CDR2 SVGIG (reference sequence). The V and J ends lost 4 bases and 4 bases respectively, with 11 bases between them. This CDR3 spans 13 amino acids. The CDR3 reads CAWTAGPGNTIYF. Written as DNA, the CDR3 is TGTGCCTGGACCGCAGGACCAGGAAACACCATATATTTT.

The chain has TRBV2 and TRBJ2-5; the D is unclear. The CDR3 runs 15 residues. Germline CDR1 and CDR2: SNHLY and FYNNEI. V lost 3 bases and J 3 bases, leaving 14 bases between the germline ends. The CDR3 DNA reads TGTGCCAGCAGTGACCCCCAGGTCGGCGAAGAGACCCAGTACTTC. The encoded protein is CASSDPQVGEETQYF. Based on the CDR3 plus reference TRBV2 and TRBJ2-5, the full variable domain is EPEVTQTPSHQVTQMGQEVILRCVPISNHLYFYWYRQILGQKVEFLVSFYNNEISEKSEIFDDQFSVERPDGSNFTLKIRSTKLEDSAMYFCASSDPQVGEETQYFGPGTRLLVL.

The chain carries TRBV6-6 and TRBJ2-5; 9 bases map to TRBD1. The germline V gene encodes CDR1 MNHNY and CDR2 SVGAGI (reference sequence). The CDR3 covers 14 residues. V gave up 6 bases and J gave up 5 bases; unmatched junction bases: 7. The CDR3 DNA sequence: TGTGCCAGCAGGAAACAGGGGGCTGGGGAGACCCAGTACTTC. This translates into CASRKQGAGETQYF.

CDR3 protein: CASSPLNGNTIYF. The CDR3 DNA sequence: TGTGCCAGCAGTCCCCTCAATGGAAACACCATATATTTT. The J gene is TRBJ1-3, the V gene TRBV27, with no clear D. The CDR3 covers 13 residues. CDR1 is MNHEY and CDR2 is SMNVEV in the germline V gene (reference sequence). Deletions cut 5 bases from V and 3 bases from J, with 8 bases between.

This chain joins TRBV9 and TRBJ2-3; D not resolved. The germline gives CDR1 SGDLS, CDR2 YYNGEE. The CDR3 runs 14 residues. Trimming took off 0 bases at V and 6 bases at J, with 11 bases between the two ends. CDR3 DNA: TGTGCCAGCAGCGTAGCAACGGCGTCCGATACGCAGTATTTT. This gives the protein CASSVATASDTQYF.

The CDR3 reads CASIKQGSYGYTF. Here the CDR3 DNA reads TGTGCCAGCATTAAGCAGGGGAGCTATGGCTACACCTTC. The genes are TRBV28 and TRBJ1-2; weak D call: TRBD1 (6 bases). The V end was cut by 7 bases, the J end by 4 bases, with 13 bases between. This CDR3 has 13 residues. Germline CDR1 MDHEN, CDR2 SYDVKM.

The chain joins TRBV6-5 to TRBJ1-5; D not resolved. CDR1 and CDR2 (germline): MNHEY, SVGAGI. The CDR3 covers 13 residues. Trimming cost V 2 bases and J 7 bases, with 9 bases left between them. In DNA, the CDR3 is TGTGCCAGCAGTTACGCGGGATCGCAGCCCCAGCATTTT. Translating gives CASSYAGSQPQHF.

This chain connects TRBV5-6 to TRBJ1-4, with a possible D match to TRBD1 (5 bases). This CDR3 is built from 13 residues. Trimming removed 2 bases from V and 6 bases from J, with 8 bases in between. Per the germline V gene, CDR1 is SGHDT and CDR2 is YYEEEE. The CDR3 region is CASSFWDYEKLFF. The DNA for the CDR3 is TGTGCCAGCAGCTTCTGGGACTATGAAAAACTGTTTTTT.

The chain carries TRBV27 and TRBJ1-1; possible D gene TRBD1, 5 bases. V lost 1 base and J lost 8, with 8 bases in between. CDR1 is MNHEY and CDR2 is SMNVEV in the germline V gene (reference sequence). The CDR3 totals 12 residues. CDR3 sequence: CASSLFGGEAFF. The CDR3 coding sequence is TGTGCCAGCAGTTTATTCGGGGGGGAAGCTTTCTTT.

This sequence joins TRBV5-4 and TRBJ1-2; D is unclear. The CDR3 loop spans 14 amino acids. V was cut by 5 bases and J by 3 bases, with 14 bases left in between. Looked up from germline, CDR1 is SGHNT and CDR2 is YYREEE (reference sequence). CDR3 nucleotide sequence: TGTGCCAGCAGAACCTTGGGGAGGGACTATGGCTACACCTTC. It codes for CASRTLGRDYGYTF. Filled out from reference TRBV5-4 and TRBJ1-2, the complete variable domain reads ETGVTQSPTHLIKTRGQQVTLRCSSQSGHNTVSWYQQALGQGPQFIFQYYREEENGRGNFPPRFSGLQFPNYSSELNVNALELDDSALYLCASRTLGRDYGYTFGSGTRLTVV.

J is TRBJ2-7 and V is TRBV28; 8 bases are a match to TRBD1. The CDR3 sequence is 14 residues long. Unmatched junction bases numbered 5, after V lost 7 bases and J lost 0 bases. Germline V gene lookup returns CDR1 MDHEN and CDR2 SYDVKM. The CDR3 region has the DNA TGTGCCAGCATCTCGGGACAGGCCTCCTACGAGCAGTACTTC. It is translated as CASISGQASYEQYF.

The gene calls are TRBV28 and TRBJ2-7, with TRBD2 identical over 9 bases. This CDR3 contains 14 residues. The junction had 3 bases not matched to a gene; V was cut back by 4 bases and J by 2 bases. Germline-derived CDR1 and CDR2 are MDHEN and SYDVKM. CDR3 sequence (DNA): TGTGCCAGCAGTTCCCTAGCGGGAACCTACGAGCAGTACTTC. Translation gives CASSSLAGTYEQYF.

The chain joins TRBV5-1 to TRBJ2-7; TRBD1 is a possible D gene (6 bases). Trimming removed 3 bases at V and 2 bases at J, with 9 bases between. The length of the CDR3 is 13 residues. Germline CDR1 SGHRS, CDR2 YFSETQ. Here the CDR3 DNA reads TGCGCCAGCAGCTACACAGGGCCCTACGAGCAGTACTTC. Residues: CASSYTGPYEQYF.

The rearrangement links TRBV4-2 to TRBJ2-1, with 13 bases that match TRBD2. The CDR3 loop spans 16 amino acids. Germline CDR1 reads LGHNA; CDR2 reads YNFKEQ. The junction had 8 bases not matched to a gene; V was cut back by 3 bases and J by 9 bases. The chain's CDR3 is CASSQALAGGPSEQFF. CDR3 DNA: TGTGCCAGCAGCCAGGCACTAGCGGGAGGGCCTAGTGAGCAGTTCTTC.

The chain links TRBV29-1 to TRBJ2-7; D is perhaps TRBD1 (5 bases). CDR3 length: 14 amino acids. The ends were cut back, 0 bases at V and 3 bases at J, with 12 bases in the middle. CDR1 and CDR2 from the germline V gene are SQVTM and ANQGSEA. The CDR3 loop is CSVEDVQESYEQYF. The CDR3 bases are TGCAGCGTTGAAGACGTACAGGAGAGCTACGAGCAGTACTTC.

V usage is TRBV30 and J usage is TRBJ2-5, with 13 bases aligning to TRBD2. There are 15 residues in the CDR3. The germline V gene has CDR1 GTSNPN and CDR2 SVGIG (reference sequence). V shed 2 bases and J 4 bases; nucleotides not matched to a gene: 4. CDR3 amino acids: CAWSWTSGGGETQYF. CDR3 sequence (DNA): TGTGCCTGGAGTTGGACTAGCGGGGGAGGAGAGACCCAGTACTTC.

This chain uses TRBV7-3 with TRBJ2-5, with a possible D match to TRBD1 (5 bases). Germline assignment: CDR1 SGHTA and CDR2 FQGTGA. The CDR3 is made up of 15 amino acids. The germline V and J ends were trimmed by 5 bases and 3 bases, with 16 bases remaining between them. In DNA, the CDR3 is TGTGCCAGCAGCCCACGGGCAGGGTGGGAAGAGACCCAGTACTTC. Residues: CASSPRAGWEETQYF. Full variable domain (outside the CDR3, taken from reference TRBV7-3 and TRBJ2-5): GAGVSQTPSNKVTEKGKYVELRCDPISGHTALYWYRQSLGQGPEFLIYFQGTGAADDSGLPNDRFFAVRPEGSVSTLKIQRTERGDSAVYLCASSPRAGWEETQYFGPGTRLLVL.

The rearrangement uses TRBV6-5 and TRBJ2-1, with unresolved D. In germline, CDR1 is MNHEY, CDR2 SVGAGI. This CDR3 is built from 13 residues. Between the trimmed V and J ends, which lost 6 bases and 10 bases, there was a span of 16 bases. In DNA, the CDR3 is TGTGCCAGCAGCCACAACGGGCACGGGGAGCAGTTCTTC. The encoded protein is CASSHNGHGEQFF.